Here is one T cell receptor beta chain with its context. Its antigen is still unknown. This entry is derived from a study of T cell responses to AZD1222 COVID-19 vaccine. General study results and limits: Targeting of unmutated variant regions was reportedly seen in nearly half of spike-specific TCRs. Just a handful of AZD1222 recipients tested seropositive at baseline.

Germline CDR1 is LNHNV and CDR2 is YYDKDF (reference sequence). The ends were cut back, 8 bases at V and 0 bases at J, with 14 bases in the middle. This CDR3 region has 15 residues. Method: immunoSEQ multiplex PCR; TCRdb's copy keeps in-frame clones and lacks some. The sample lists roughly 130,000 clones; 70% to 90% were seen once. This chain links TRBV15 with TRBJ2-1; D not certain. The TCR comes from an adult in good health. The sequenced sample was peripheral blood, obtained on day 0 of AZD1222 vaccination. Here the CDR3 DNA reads TGTGCCACCGCTGGACGCTTGAGCTCCTACAATGAGCAGTTCTTC. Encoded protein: CATAGRLSSYNEQFF.